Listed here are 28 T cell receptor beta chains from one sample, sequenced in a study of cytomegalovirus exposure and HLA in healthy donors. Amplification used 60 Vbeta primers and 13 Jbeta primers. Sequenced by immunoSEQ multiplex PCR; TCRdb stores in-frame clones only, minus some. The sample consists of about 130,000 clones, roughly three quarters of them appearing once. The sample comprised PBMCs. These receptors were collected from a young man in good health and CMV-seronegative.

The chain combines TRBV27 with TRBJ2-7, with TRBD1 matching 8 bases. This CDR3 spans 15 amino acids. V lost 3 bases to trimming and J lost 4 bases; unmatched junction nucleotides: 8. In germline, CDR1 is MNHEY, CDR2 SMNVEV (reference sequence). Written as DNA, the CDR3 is TGTGCCAGCAGTTTGGGGACAGGAGTTTCTTACGAGCAGTACTTC. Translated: CASSLGTGVSYEQYF.

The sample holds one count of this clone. The CDR3 DNA is TGTGCCAGCAGCTTATACTCAAACGGGGACTACGAGCAGTACTTC. As protein: CASSLYSNGDYEQYF. The chain joins TRBV11-3 to TRBJ2-7, with a weak D call TRBD2 (5 bases). Trimming removed 2 bases at V and 3 bases at J, with 14 bases between. The germline CDR1 and CDR2 sequences are SGHNT and YENEEA. The CDR3 runs 15 residues.

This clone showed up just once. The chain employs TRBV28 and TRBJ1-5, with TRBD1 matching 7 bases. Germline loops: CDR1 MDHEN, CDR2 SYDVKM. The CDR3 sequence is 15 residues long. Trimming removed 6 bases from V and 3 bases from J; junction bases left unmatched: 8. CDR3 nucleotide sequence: TGTGCCAGCAGCCTACAGGGGTCGATCAATCAGCCCCAGCATTTT. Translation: CASSLQGSINQPQHF.

CDR3 coding DNA: TGTGCCAGCAGCCAAGTCACTAGCGGCCCTAGCACAGATACGCAGTATTTT. Translation: CASSQVTSGPSTDTQYF. V and J are TRBV4-2 and TRBJ2-3, with 8 bases identical to TRBD2. The V segment lost 1 base and the J segment 0 bases; nucleotides outside the gene matches: 6. Germline V gene sequence: CDR1 LGHNA, CDR2 YNFKEQ. The length of the CDR3 is 17 residues.

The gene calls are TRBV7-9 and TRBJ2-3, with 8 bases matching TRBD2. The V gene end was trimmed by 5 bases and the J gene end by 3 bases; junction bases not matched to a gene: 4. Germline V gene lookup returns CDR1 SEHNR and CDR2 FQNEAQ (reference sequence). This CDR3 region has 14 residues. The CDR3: CASSPSGGTDTQYF. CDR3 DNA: TGTGCCAGCAGCCCAAGCGGGGGAACAGATACGCAGTATTTT.

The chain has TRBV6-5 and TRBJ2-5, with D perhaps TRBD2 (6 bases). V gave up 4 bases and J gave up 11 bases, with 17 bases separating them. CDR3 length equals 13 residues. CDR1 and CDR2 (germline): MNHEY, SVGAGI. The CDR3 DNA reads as TGTGCCAGCAGTTTTGAGGGTACGGGGGAGCAGTACTTC. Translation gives CASSFEGTGEQYF.

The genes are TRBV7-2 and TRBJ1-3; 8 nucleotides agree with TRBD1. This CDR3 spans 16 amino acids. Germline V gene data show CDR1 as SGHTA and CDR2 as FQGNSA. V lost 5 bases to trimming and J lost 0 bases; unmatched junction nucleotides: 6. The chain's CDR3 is CASSPGTGYSGNTIYF. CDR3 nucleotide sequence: TGTGCCAGCAGCCCAGGGACAGGCTACTCTGGAAACACCATATATTTT.

CDR3 sequence: CASSSFSQGALSYEQYV. The CDR3 DNA follows: TGCGCCAGCAGCAGCTTCTCACAGGGGGCTCTATCCTACGAGCAGTACGTC. The chain has TRBV5-1 and TRBJ2-7, with TRBD1 identical over 9 bases. CDR1 is SGHRS and CDR2 is YFSETQ in the germline V gene. V lost 4 bases and J lost 1; bases outside the gene matches: 12. This CDR3 contains 17 residues.

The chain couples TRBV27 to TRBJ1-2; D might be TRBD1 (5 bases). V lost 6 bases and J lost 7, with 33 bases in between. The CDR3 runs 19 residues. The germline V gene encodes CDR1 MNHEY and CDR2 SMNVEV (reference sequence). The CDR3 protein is CASRRAPSPISYRKPGYTF. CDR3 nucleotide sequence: TGTGCCAGCAGGAGAGCTCCGAGCCCTATCTCCTACAGGAAACCTGGCTACACCTTC.

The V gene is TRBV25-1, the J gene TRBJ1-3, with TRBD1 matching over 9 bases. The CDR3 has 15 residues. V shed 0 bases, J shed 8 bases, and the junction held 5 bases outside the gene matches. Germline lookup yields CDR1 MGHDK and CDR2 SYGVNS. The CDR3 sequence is CASSEYGTGLDTIYF. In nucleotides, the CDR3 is TGTGCCAGCAGTGAATATGGGACAGGGTTGGACACCATATATTTT. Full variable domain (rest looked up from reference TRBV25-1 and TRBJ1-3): EADIYQTPRYLVIGTGKKITLECSQTMGHDKMYWYQQDPGMELHLIHYSYGVNSTEKGDLSSESTVSRIRTEHFPLTLESARPSHTSQYLCASSEYGTGLDTIYFGEGSWLTVV.

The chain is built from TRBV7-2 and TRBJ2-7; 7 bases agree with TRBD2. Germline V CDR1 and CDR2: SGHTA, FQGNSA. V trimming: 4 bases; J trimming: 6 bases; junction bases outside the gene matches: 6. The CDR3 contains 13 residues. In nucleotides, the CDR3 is TGTGCCAGCAGCTCAGGACTAGTTTCCGAGCAGTACTTC. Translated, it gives CASSSGLVSEQYF.

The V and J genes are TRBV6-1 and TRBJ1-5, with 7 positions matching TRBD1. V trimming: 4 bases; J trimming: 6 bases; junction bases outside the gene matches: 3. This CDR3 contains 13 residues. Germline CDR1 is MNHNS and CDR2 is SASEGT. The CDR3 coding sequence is TGTGCCAGCAGTGTAGAGGGGGCTCAGCCCCAGCATTTT. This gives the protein CASSVEGAQPQHF.

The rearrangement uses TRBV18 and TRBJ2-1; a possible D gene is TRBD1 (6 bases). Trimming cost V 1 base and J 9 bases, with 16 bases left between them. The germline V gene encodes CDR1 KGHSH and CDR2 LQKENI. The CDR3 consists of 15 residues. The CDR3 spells CASSPQRGSNTEQFF. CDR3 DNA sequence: TGTGCCAGCTCACCACAGAGGGGGTCGAATACTGAGCAGTTCTTC.

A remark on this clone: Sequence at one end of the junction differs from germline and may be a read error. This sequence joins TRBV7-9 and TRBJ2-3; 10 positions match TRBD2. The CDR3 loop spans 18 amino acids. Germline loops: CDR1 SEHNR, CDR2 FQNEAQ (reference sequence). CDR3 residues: CSSSSTLIAGGNTDTQYF. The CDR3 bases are TGTTCCAGCAGTTCAACTCTCATAGCGGGGGGAAACACAGATACGCAGTATTTT.

The CDR3: CASSATGLQPQHF. For the CDR3, the DNA is TGCGCCAGCAGTGCGACAGGACTGCAGCCCCAGCATTTT. The rearrangement uses TRBV10-1 and TRBJ1-5; maybe TRBD1 (6 bases). In germline, CDR1 is WNHNN, CDR2 SYGVQD (reference sequence). This CDR3 contains 13 residues. The V and J ends lost 4 bases and 7 bases respectively, with 11 bases between them.

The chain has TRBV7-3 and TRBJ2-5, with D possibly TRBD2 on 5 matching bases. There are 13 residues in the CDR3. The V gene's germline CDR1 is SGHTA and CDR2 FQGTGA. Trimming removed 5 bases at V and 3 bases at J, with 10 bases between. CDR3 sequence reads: CASSPKGEETQYF. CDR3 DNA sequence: TGTGCCAGCAGCCCAAAGGGAGAAGAGACCCAGTACTTC.

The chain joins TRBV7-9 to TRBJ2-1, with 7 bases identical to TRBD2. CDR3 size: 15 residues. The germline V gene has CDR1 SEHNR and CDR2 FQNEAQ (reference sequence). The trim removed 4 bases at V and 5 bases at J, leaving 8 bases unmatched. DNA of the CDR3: TGTGCCAGCAGCTCCGGACTAGGAGGGGACAATGAGCAGTTCTTC. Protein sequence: CASSSGLGGDNEQFF.

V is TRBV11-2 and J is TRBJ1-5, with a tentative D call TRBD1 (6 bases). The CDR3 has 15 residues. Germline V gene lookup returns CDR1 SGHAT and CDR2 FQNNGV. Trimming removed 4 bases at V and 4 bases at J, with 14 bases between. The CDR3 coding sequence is TGTGCCAGCAGCTCGCAACAGGGCCTAAATCAGCCCCAGCATTTT. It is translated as CASSSQQGLNQPQHF.

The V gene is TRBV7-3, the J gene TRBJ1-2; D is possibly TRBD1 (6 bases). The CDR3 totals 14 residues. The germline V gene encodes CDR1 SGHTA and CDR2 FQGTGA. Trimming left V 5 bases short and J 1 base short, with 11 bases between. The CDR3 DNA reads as TGTGCCAGCAGCCCCAGGGGCAGTAACTATGGCTACACCTTC. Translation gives CASSPRGSNYGYTF.

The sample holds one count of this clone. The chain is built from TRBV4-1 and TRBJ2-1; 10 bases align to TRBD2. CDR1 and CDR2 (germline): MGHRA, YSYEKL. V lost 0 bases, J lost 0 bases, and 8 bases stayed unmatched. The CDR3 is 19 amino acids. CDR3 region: CASSQDFLAGESSYNEQFF. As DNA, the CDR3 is TGCGCCAGCAGCCAAGACTTCCTAGCGGGGGAAAGCTCCTACAATGAGCAGTTCTTC.

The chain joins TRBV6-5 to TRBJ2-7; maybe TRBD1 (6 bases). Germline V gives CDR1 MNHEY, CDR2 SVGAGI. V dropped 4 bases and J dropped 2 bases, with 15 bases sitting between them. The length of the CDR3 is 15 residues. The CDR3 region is CASSLNPGHTYEQYF. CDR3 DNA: TGTGCCAGCAGTTTAAACCCGGGACATACCTACGAGCAGTACTTC.

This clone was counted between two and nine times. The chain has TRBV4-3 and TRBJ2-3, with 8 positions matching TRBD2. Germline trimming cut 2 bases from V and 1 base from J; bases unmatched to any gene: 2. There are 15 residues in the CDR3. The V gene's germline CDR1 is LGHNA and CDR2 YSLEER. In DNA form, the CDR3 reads TGCGCCAGCAGCCAAAGCGGGGGACGCACAGATACGCAGTATTTT. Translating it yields CASSQSGGRTDTQYF.

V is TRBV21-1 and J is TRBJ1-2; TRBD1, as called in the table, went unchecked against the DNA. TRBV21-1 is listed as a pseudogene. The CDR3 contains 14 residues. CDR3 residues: CASSTFQGANGYTF. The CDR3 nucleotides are TGTGCCAGCAGCACATTTCAGGGGGCGAATGGCTACACCTTC.

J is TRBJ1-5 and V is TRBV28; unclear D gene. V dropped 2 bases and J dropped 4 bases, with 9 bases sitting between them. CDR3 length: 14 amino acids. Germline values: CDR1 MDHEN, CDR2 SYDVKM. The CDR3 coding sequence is TGTGCCAGCAGTTTACTCTCGGGAAATCAGCCCCAGCATTTT. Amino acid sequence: CASSLLSGNQPQHF.

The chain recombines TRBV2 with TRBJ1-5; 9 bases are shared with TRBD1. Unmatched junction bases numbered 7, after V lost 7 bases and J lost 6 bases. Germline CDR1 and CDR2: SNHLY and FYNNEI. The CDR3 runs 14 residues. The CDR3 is CASTRTGEVQPQHF. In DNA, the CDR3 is TGTGCCAGCACGCGGACAGGGGAGGTTCAGCCCCAGCATTTT.

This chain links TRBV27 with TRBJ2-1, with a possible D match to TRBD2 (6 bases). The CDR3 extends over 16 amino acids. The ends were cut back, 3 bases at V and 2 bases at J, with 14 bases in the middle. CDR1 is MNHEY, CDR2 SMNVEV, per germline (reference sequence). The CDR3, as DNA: TGTGCCAGCAGTTTCCGCAAGCGGGCCCCCTACAATGAGCAGTTCTTC. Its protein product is CASSFRKRAPYNEQFF.

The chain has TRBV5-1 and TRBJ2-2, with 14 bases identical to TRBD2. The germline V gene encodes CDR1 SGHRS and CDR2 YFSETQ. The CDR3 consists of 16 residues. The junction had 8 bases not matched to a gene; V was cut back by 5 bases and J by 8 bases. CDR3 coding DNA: TGCGCCAGCAGTATAGGGACTAGCGGGAGTAAAGGGGAGCTGTTTTTT. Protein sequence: CASSIGTSGSKGELFF.

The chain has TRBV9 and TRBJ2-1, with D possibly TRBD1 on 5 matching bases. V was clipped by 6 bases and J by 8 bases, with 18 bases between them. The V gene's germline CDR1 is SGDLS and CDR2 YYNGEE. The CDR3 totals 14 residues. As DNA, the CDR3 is TGTGCCAGCACCGCCGCCCCCCAAGGGGATGAGCAGTTCTTC. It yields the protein CASTAAPQGDEQFF.